The rows below give T cell receptor beta chains drawn from one sample of a study of CD8+CD57+ T cells in acquired aplastic anemia. In TCRdb, the reads were re-called with MiXCR into one record per CDR3 protein. The table records 150,000 to 200,000 distinct CDR3 sequences, roughly 45% of them present only once. The sequencing input was sorted CD4+, CD8+, or CD8+CD57+ T cells (not recorded which) from PBMCs. The receptors here all came from a human donor with aplastic anemia. Each CDR3 is given without its conserved first and last residue.

V gene	J gene	CDR3 protein
TRBV25-1	TRBJ2-7	ASSAVTRGEQY
TRBV4-2	TRBJ2-1	ASSQDRREGYNEQF
TRBV18	TRBJ2-3	ASSPGLASTDTQY
TRBV30	TRBJ2-1	AARRRGPGHEQF
TRBV10-1	TRBJ2-1	ASIRRTDPYNEQF
TRBV2	TRBJ1-6	ASSEESSYNSPLH
TRBV2	TRBJ1-1	ASDRSDTEAF
TRBV6-1	TRBJ2-2	ASKPTANTGELF
TRBV12-3/TRBV12-4	TRBJ1-1	ASSFEGLTEAF
TRBV20-1	TRBJ2-7	SASAFRDVWGYEQY
TRBV20-1	TRBJ2-3	SARDGTDTQY
TRBV12-5	TRBJ1-5	ASGFGGQPQH
TRBV6-1	TRBJ1-1	ASRSHQGLGTEAF
TRBV11-3	TRBJ1-4	ASKLGTGDEKLF
TRBV20-1	TRBJ1-2	SAREGAEGYT
TRBV24-1	TRBJ2-1	ATSDGDNEQF
TRBV2	TRBJ2-5	ASLVQTQY
TRBV10-3	TRBJ1-2	AITSGGSYGYT
TRBV19	TRBJ2-7	ASSISGTGYEQY
TRBV7-2	TRBJ2-7	ASSLDSIAGEQY
TRBV20-1	TRBJ2-1	SAGRAGVTYNEQF
TRBV14	TRBJ1-6	ASSEAAGNNSPLH
TRBV15	TRBJ1-2	ATSRDPGRADYT
TRBV29-1	TRBJ1-1	SVTWTNTEAF
TRBV19	TRBJ2-5	ASSQQGGETQY
TRBV29-1	TRBJ2-5	SVSRQGTKQETQY
TRBV18	TRBJ2-2	ASLDSNTGELF
TRBV20-1	TRBJ1-6	SARNTGVGNSPLH
TRBV7-9	TRBJ1-4	ASSLFRDSTYEKLF
TRBV4-1	TRBJ1-3	ASSQEGVGGYSGNTIY
TRBV9	TRBJ2-3	ASSVVGSGASTDTQY
TRBV29-1	TRBJ1-1	SVDTGTRENTEAF
TRBV15	TRBJ2-3	ATSRSGGFTDTQY
TRBV5-6	TRBJ2-5	AISARGPETQY
TRBV20-1	TRBJ2-3	SAPSWGLTDTQY
TRBV5-6	TRBJ1-1	ASSLWGGSTEAF
TRBV7-9	NA	ASSLGGGALRQF
TRBV19	TRBJ1-2	ASSTTGEANYGYT
TRBV25-1	TRBJ2-1	ASSARGPPDEQF
TRBV9	TRBJ1-2	PSSPGAGDYGYT
TRBV4-3	TRBJ1-4	ASSQDKVQGEKLF
TRBV10-3	TRBJ1-2	AISGGTGTNYGYT
TRBV15	TRBJ1-1	ATSRDRHWNTEAF
TRBV25-1	TRBJ2-3	ASTQGKGSTDTQY
TRBV19	TRBJ1-5	ASRERSNQPQH
TRBV10-2	TRBJ1-6	ASSDRGLNDFLH
TRBV11-2	TRBJ1-2	ASSFNTDGRGYT
TRBV5-6	TRBJ1-2	ASSSAGTGGTGYT
TRBV11-2	TRBJ2-3	ASRGSGGRTDTQY
TRBV6-6	TRBJ1-1	ASSYRAEAF
TRBV5-8	TRBJ1-4	ASSTGTATDEKLF
TRBV9	TRBJ1-2	ASSPRDRDYGYT
TRBV3-1	TRBJ2-4	ASSQGRNIQY